Described below is a single TCR beta chain sequence and its context. This clonotype was recorded many times. The antigen it recognizes is unknown. No base quality values were provided; no much bigger clone lies one nucleotide off. Donors were 40 or so systemically healthy Caucasian individuals from Russia aged roughly 6 to 100 years. Each donor gave around 9.9 milliliters of peripheral blood, collected into EDTA-treated Vacutainer tubes. PBMCs were isolated by Ficoll-Paque density-gradient centrifugation, with at least 6 million obtained per sample. Total RNA, at least 5 micrograms per sample, was extracted from PBMCs with Trizol reagent. Naive CD45RAhigh/CD27high T cell percentages were measured by flow cytometry on a PBMC aliquot from every donor. The record originates from a study of blood T cells in healthy people across ages (dated by TCRdb to the mid-2010s). A note on the overall study: In model experiments, template switching captured about one uniquely barcoded TCR beta cDNA molecule for every two T cells. To track age-related changes in TCR beta repertoire diversity, the study relied on deep sequencing normalized with unique cDNA molecular identifiers. The donors were divided into four age groups: young (average approximately 17 years), middle-aged (around 41), aged (about 60) and long-lived (roughly 82). To avoid experimental bias, donors of different ages were spread randomly across the sequencing lanes. The study analyzed two additional independent replicas of 1 million unique cDNA reads from the same blood draw for two donors, one aged 18 to 30 and one aged 80 or older.

What the research found in general, with its limitations: As age increased, observed TCR beta diversity per million T cells dropped in a roughly linear way, and a significant reduction was already evident by age about 40. The CMV infection status of donors was not known, potentially confounding age-related changes in expanded clonotypes. Estimates of total diversity based on one million sequenced T cells were regarded as lower bounds and as underestimates. The long-lived group showed more naive CD4+ T cells, fewer expanded clones and increased TCR diversity than the aged group, suggesting age selection. Bulk unsorted PBMC profiling prevented conclusive comparison of naive and antigen-experienced compartments. There was a strong correlation between observed TCR beta diversity and the percentage of naive T cells measured by flow cytometry.

The library was made by 5' RACE. Reads for this sample came from an Illumina HiSeq 2500. A second PCR of roughly 7 to 11 cycles was performed with a sample-barcoded 5' primer and a J-beta primer mix. Each TCR beta cDNA molecule received a unique molecular identifier from a template-switch 5' adaptor carrying 12 random nucleotides. At least 2.5 million CDR3-containing paired-end reads were obtained from each sample. The Mint cDNA synthesis kit, primed by a TRBC-specific oligonucleotide, was used to synthesize first-strand cDNA from all RNA. After uracil-DNA glycosylase treatment, a first 18-cycle PCR used universal primers M1SS and BC2_uni_R on all cDNA. On the study's bioinformatics: For normalization, 1 million high-quality reads, each with a distinct molecular identifier, were randomly selected from each sample. Instead of being binned into consensus sequences, reads that shared molecular identifiers were thrown out. MiTCR, with a Q25 quality threshold and the strictest error-elimination algorithm, was used for CDR3 identification, clonotype clustering and error correction. A nonparametric unseen species model using Euler transformation provided a lower-bound estimate of total TCR beta diversity. The public reads were quality trimmed at Q25 with fastp and then assembled into clones with MiXCR by TCRdb, keeping productive beta chains. Rows matching on CDR3 protein sequence are summarized as one entry with the most common DNA and genes. Clone size and V and J calls follow TCRdb, not the original study. Here the sample has approximately 810,000 distinct CDR3 sequences; 30% to 45% occur a single time. Roughly 13% of the sample comes from the top ten.

The clonotype originates from a man younger than 35 in good health. Sequenced input: blood.

Here the CDR3 is given as CSASSDRNYTF. The nucleotide sequence reads TGCAGTGCTAGTTCGGACAGGAACTACACCTTC. Recombination joined TRBV20-1 with TRBJ1-2, with TRBD1 identical over 7 junction bases. The CDR1 and CDR2 encoded by the germline V gene (reference sequence) are DFQATT and SNEGSKA. The CDR3, from cysteine to phenylalanine, totals 11 residues. Only the CDR3 DNA stays, 33 bases, in frame from base 1. Ends trimmed: V by 3 bases, J by 10 bases; bases unmatched to a gene: 5.